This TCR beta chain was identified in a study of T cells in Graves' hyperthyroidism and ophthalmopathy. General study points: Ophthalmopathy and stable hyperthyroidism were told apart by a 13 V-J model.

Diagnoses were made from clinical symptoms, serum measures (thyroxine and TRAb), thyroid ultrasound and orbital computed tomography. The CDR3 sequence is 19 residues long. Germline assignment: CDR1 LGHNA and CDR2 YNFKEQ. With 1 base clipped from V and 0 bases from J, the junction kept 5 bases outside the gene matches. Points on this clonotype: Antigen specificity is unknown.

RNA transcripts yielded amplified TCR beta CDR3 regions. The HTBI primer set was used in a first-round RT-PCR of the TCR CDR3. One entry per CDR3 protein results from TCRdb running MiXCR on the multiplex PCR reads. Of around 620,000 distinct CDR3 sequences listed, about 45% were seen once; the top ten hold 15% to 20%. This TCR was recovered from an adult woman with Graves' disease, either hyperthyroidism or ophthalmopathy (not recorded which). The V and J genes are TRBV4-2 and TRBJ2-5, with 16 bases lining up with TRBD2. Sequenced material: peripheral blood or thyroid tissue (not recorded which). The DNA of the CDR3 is TGTGCCAGCAGCCAAGGAGGGACTAGCGGGAGGGGGTACCAAGAGACCCAGTACTTC. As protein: CASSQGGTSGRGYQETQYF.